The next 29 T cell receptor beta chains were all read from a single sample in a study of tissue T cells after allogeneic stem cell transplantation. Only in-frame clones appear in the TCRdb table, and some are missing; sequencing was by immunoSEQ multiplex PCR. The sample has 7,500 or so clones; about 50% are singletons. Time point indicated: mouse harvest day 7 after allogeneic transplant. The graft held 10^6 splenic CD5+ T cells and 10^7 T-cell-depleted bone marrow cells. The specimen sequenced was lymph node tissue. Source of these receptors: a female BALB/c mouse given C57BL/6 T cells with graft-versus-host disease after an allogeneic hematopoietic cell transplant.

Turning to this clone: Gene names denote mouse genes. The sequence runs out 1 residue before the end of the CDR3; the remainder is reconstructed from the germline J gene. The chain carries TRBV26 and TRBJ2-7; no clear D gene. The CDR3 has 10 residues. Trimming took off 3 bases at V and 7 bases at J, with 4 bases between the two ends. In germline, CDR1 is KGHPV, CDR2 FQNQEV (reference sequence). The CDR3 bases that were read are TGTGCCAGCAGTCTCAGGGAACAGTAC. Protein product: CASSLREQY. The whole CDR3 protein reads CASSLREQYF.

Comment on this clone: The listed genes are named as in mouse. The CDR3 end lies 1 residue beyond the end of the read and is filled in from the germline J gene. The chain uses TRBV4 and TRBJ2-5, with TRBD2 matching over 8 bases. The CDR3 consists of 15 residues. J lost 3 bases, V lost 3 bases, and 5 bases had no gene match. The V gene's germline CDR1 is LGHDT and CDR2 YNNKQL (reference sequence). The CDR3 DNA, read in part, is TGTGCCAGCAGCTACCCCACTGGGGGACAAGACACCCAGTAC. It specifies CASSYPTGGQDTQY. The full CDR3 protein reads CASSYPTGGQDTQYF.

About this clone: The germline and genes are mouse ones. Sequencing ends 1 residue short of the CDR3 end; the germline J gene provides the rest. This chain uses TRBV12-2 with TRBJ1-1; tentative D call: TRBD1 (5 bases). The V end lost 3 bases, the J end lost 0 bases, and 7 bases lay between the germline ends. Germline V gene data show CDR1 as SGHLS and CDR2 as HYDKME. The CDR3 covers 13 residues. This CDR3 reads CASSWTTNTEVFF. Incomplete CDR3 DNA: TGTGCCAGCTCTTGGACAACAAACACAGAAGTCTTC.

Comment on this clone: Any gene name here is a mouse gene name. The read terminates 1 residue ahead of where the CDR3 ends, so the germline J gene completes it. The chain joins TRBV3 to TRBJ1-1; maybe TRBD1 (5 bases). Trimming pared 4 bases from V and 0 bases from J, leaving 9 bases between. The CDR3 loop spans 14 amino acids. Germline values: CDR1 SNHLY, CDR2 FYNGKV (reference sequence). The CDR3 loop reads CASSSRDANTEVFF. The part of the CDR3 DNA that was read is TGTGCCAGCAGCTCCAGGGATGCAAACACAGAAGTCTTC.

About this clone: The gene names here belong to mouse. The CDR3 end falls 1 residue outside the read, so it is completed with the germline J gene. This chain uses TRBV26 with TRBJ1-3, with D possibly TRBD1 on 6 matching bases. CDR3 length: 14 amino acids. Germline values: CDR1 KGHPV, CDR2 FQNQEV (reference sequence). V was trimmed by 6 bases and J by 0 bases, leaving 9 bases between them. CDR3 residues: CASSRDTSGNTLYF. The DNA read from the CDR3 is TGTGCCAGCAGCAGGGACACTTCTGGAAATACGCTCTAT.

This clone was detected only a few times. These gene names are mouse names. CDR3 loop: CASSLPAGSNSDYTF. CDR3 DNA, as far as it was read: TGTGCCAGCAGTCTGCCCGCAGGGTCAAACTCCGACTACACC. The chain has TRBV26 and TRBJ1-2; tentative D call: TRBD1 (5 bases). The CDR3 end is not reached by the read, which stops 1 residue before it; the germline J gene fills it in. The germline CDR1 and CDR2 sequences are KGHPV and FQNQEV (reference sequence). This CDR3 has 15 residues. V shed 2 bases and J shed 0 bases, with 10 bases lying between them.

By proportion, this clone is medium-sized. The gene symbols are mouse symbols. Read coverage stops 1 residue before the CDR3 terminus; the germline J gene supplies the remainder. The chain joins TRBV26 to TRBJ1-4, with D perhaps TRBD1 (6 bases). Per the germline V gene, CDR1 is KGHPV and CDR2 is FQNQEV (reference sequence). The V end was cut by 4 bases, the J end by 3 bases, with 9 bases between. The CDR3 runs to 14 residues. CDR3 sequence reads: CASSRRGANERLFF. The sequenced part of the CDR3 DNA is TGTGCCAGCAGTCGCAGGGGAGCCAACGAAAGATTATTT. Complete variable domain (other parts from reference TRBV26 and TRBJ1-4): NSKVIQTPRYLVKGQGQKAKMRCIPEKGHPVVFWYQQNKNNEFKFLINFQNQEVLQQIDMTEKRFSAECPSNSPCSLEIQSSEAGDSALYLCASSRRGANERLFFGHGTKLSVL.

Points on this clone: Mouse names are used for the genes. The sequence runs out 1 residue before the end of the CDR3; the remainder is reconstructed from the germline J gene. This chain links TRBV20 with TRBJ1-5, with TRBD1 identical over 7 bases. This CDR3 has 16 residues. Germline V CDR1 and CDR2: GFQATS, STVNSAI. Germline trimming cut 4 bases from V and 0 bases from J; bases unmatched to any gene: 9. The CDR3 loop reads CGAKGQSPYNNQAPLF. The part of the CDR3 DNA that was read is TGTGGTGCTAAGGGACAGTCGCCTTATAACAACCAGGCTCCGCTT.

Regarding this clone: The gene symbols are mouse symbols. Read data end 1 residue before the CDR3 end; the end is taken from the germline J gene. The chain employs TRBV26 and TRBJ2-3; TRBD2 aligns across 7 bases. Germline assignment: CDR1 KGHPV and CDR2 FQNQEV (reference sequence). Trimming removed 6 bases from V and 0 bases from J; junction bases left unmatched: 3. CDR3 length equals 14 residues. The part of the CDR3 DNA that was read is TGTGCCAGCAGGGACTGGACTAGTGCAGAAACGCTGTAT. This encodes CASRDWTSAETLY. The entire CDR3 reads CASRDWTSAETLYF. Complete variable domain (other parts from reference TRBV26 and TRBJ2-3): NSKVIQTPRYLVKGQGQKAKMRCIPEKGHPVVFWYQQNKNNEFKFLINFQNQEVLQQIDMTEKRFSAECPSNSPCSLEIQSSEAGDSALYLCASRDWTSAETLYFGSGTRLTVL.

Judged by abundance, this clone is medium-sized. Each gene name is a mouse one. CDR3 protein: CASSLRTGLYEQYF. CDR3 DNA, as far as it was read: TGTGCCAGCAGTTTAAGGACAGGGCTCTATGAACAGTAC. The J gene is TRBJ2-7, the V gene TRBV14; 8 bases are shared with TRBD1. The read is 1 residue too short to cover the CDR3 end, so that end is filled in from the germline J gene. This CDR3 is built from 14 residues. Germline CDR1 reads SGHDT; CDR2 reads FRDEAV. The V gene end was trimmed by 2 bases and the J gene end by 3 bases; junction bases not matched to a gene: 4.

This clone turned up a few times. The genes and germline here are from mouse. The CDR3 sequence is CTCSAPSAETLYF. CDR3 DNA, as far as it was read: TGCACCTGCAGTGCCCCTAGTGCAGAAACGCTGTAT. This chain uses TRBV1 with TRBJ2-3; D not resolved. The CDR3 goes on 1 residue after the read ends, and that part is filled in from the germline J gene. Trimming stripped 3 bases from V and 0 bases from J, with 4 bases between. Germline assignment: CDR1 NSQYPW and CDR2 LRSPGD (reference sequence). CDR3 length: 13 amino acids.

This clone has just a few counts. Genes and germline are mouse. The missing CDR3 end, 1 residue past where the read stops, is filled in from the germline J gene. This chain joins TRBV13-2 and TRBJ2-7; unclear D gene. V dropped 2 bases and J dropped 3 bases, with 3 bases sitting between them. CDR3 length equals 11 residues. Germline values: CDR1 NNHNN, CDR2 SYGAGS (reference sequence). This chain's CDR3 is CASGENYEQYF. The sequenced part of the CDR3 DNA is TGTGCCAGCGGTGAGAACTATGAACAGTAC.

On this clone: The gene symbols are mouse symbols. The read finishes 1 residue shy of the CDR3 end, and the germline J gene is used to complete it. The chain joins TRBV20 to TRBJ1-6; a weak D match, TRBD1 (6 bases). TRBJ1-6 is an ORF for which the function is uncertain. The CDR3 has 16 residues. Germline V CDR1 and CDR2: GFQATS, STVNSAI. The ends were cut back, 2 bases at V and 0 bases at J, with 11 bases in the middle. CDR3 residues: CGARPGANSYNSPLYF. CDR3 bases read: TGTGGTGCTAGGCCAGGGGCGAATTCCTATAATTCGCCCCTCTAC.

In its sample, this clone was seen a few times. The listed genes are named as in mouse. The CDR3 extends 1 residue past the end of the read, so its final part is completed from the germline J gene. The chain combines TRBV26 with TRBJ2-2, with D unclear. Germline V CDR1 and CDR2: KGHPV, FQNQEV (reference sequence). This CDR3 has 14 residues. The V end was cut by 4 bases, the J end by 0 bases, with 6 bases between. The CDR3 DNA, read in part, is TGTGCCAGCAGTCCGACATCAAACACCGGGCAGCTCTAC. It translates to CASSPTSNTGQLY. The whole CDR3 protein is CASSPTSNTGQLYF.

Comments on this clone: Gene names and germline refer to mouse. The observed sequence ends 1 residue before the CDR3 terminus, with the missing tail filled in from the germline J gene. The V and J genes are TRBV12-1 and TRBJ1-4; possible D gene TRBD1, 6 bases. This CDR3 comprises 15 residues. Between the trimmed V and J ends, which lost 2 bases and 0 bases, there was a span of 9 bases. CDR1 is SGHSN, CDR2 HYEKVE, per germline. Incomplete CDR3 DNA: TGTGCCAGCTCTCGGGACATCATTTCCAACGAAAGATTATTT. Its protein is CASSRDIISNERLF. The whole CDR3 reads CASSRDIISNERLFF.

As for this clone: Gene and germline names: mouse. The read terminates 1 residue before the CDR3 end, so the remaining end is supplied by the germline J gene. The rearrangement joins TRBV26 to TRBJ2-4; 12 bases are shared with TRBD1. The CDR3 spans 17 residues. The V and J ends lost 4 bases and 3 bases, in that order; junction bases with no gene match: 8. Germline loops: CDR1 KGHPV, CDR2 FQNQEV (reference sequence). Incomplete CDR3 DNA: TGTGCCAGCAGTCCACCGGGACAGGGGGCGGGGCAAAACACCTTGTAC. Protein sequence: CASSPPGQGAGQNTLY. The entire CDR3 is CASSPPGQGAGQNTLYF.

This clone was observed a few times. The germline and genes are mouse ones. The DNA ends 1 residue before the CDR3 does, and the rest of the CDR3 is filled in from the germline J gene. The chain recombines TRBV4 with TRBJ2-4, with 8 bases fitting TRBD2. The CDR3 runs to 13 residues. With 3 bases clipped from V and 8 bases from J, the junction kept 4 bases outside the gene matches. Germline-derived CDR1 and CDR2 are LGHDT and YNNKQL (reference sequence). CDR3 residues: CASSYRGGGTLYF. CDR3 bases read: TGTGCCAGCAGCTACCGGGGGGGCGGCACCTTGTAC.

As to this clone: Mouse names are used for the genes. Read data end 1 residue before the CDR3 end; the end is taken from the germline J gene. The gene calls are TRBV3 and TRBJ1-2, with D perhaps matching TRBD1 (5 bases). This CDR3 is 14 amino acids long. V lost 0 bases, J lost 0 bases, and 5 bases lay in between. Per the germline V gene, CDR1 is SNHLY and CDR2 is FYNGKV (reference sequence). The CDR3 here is CASSLAGANSDYTF. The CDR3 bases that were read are TGTGCCAGCAGCTTAGCAGGGGCAAACTCCGACTACACC.

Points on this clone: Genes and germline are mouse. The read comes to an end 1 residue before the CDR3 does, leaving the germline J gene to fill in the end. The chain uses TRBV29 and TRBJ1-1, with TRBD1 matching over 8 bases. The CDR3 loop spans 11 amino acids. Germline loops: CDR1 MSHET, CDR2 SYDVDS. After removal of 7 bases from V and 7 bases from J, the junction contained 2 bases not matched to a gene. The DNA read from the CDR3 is TGTGCTAGCACAGGGGGCGGAGAAGTCTTC. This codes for CASTGGGEVF. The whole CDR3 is CASTGGGEVFF.

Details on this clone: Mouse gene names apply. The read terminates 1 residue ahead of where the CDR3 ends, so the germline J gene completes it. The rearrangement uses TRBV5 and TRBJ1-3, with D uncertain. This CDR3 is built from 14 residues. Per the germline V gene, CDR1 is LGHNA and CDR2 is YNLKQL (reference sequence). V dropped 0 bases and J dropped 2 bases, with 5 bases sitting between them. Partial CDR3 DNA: TGTGCCAGCAGCCAAGAAACAGCTGGAAATACGCTCTAT. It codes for CASSQETAGNTLY. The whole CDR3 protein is CASSQETAGNTLYF.

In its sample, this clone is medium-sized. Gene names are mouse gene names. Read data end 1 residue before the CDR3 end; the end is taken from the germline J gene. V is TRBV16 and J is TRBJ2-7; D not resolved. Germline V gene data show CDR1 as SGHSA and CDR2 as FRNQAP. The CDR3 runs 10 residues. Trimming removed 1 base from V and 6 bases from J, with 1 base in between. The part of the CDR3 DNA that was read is TGTGCAAGCAGCTTAGTTGAACAGTAC. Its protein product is CASSLVEQY. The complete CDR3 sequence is CASSLVEQYF. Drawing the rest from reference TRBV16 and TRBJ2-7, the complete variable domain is NAGVIQTPRHKVTGKGQEATLWCEPISGHSAVFWYRQTIVQGLEFLTYFRNQAPIDDSGMPKERFSAQMPNQSHSTLKIQSTQPQDSAVYLCASSLVEQYFGPGTRLTVL.

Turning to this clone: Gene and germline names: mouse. The covered CDR3 bases are TGTGCTAGCAGTCCCGGGACAGGGGATGCTGAGCAGTTC. It yields the protein CASSPGTGDAEQF. The CDR3 in its entirety is CASSPGTGDAEQFF. The chain links TRBV29 to TRBJ2-1, with 10 bases matching TRBD1. The DNA ends 1 residue before the CDR3 does, and the rest of the CDR3 is filled in from the germline J gene. The CDR3 covers 14 residues. V lost 5 bases to trimming and J lost 5 bases; unmatched junction nucleotides: 3. CDR1 MSHET and CDR2 SYDVDS come from the germline V gene.

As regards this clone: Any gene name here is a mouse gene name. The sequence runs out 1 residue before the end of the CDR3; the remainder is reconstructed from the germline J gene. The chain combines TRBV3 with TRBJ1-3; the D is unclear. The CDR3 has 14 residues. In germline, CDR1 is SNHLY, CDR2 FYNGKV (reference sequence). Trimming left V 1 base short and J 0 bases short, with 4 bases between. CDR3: CASSLGVSGNTLYF. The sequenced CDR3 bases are TGTGCCAGCAGCTTAGGGGTTTCTGGAAATACGCTCTAT.

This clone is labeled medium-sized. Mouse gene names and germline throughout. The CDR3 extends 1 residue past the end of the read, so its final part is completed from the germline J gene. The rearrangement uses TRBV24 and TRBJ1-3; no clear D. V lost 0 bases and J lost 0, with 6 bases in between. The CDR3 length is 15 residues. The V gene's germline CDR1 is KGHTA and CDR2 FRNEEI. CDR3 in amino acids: CASSLYGLSGNTLYF. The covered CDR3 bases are TGTGCCAGCAGTCTGTATGGGCTTTCTGGAAATACGCTCTAT.

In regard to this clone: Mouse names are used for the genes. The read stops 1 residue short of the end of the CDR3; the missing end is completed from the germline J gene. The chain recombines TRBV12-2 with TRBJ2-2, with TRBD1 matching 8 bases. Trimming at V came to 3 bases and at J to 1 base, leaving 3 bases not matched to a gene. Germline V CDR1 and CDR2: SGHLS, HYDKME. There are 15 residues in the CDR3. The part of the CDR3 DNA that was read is TGTGCCAGCTCTTCAGGGGGCCGAAACACCGGGCAGCTCTAC. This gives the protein CASSSGGRNTGQLY. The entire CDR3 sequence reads CASSSGGRNTGQLYF.

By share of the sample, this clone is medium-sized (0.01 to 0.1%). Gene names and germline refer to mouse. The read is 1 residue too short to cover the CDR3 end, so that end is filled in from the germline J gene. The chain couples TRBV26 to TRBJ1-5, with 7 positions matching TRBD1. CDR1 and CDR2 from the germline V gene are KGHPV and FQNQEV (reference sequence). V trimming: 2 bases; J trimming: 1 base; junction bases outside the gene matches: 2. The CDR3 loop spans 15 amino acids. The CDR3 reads CASSLPQGNNQAPLF. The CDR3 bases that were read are TGTGCCAGCAGTCTGCCACAGGGGAACAACCAGGCTCCGCTT.

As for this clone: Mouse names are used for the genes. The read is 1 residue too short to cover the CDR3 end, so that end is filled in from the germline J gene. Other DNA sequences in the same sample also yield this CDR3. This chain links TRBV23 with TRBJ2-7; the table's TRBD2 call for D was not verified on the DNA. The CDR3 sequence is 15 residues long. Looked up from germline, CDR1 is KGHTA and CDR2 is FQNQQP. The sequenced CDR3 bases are TGCTCCAGCAGTCAATCCGGGACTGGGGGTTATGAACAGTAC. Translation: CSSSQSGTGGYEQY. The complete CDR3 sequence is CSSSQSGTGGYEQYF.

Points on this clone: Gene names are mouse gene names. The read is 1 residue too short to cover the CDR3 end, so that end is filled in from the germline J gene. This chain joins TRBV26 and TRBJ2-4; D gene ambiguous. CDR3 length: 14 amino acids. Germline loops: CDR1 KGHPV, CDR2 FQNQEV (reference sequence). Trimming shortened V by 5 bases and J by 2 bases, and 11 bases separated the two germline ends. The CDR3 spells CASSTRTNQNTLYF. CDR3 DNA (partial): TGTGCCAGCAGTACGAGAACAAATCAAAACACCTTGTAC.

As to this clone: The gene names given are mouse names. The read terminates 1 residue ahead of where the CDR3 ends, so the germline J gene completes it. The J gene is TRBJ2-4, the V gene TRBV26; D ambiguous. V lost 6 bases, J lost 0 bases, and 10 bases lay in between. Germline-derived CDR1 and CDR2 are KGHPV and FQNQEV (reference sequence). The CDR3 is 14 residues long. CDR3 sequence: CASSPHKSQNTLYF. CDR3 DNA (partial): TGTGCCAGCAGCCCACACAAAAGTCAAAACACCTTGTAC.